This is a list of T cell receptor beta chains from one sample in a study of regulatory T cells in long-lasting Graves disease. MiXCR was run by TCRdb on the multiplex PCR reads, yielding one entry per CDR3 protein. The sample holds roughly 420,000 distinct CDR3 sequences, 15% to 20% seen once. The data also belong to a second study, concerning T cells in Graves' hyperthyroidism and ophthalmopathy.

Sequenced here: peripheral blood mononuclear cells (PBMCs), sampled at new diagnosis, from a patient treated with antithyroid drugs. These receptors came from a woman between 18 and 29 years old with Graves disease. The CDR3 runs from the conserved cysteine through the conserved F or W. Fields, in order: clone size, V gene, D gene, J gene, CDR3 DNA, CDR3 protein. D genes are given only for firm matches. Size is stated for part of the rows, as once, few or many counts, or as a class when the clone is expanded.

clone size: -; V gene: TRBV27; D gene: -; J gene: TRBJ2-2; CDR3 DNA: TGTGCCAGCAGTTTCAGGGTGTCTCGGACCGGGGAGCTGTTTTTT; CDR3 protein: CASSFRVSRTGELFF
clone size: many; V gene: TRBV6-9; D gene: TRBD2; J gene: TRBJ2-5; CDR3 DNA: TGTGCCAGCAGTTACAGGACTAGCCTCCAAGAGACCCAGTACTTC; CDR3 protein: CASSYRTSLQETQYF
clone size: many; V gene: TRBV15; D gene: -; J gene: TRBJ2-5; CDR3 DNA: TGTGCCACCAGCAGAGATAATTGGGGAGAGACCCAGTACTTC; CDR3 protein: CATSRDNWGETQYF
clone size: many; V gene: TRBV20-1; D gene: -; J gene: TRBJ2-3; CDR3 DNA: TGCAGTGCCCCCGGGGCAGTCCGAGGGGCGCAGTATTTT; CDR3 protein: CSAPGAVRGAQYF
clone size: -; V gene: TRBV10-3; D gene: TRBD1; J gene: TRBJ2-7; CDR3 DNA: TGTGCCATCGGGGGACAGGGAGGCTTCTACGAGCAGTACTTC; CDR3 protein: CAIGGQGGFYEQYF
clone size: many; V gene: TRBV12-3/TRBV12-4; D gene: TRBD2; J gene: TRBJ2-1; CDR3 DNA: TGTGCCAGCAGCTCAGCGGGAGGCCACTACAATGAGCAGTTCTTC; CDR3 protein: CASSSAGGHYNEQFF
clone size: many; V gene: TRBV5-1; D gene: -; J gene: TRBJ2-7; CDR3 DNA: TGCGCCAGCAGCTTAGCGGAGCACACCTACGAGCAGTACTTC; CDR3 protein: CASSLAEHTYEQYF
clone size: once; V gene: TRBV7-2; D gene: TRBD2; J gene: TRBJ2-1; CDR3 DNA: TGTGCCAGCAAAGGGTGGGCGGGAGTATCCTACAATGAGCAGTTCTTC; CDR3 protein: CASKGWAGVSYNEQFF
clone size: many; V gene: TRBV28; D gene: -; J gene: TRBJ2-1; CDR3 DNA: TGTGCCACCACAGCCCGCTATCGGGAGCAGTTCTTC; CDR3 protein: CATTARYREQFF
clone size: many; V gene: TRBV5-6; D gene: TRBD1; J gene: TRBJ2-7; CDR3 DNA: TGTGCCAGCACCCGACAGGGCACTACCTACGAGCAGTACTTC; CDR3 protein: CASTRQGTTYEQYF
clone size: -; V gene: TRBV7-3; D gene: TRBD2; J gene: TRBJ2-5; CDR3 DNA: TGTGCCAGCAGTCGAAGGAGAGCGGGAGTAGAGACCCAGTACTTC; CDR3 protein: CASSRRRAGVETQYF
clone size: many; V gene: TRBV20-1; D gene: TRBD2; J gene: TRBJ2-3; CDR3 DNA: TGCAGTGCTAGAGTGACTAGCGGTCGCACAGATACGCAGTATTTT; CDR3 protein: CSARVTSGRTDTQYF
clone size: many; V gene: TRBV2; D gene: -; J gene: TRBJ2-1; CDR3 DNA: TGTGCCGGAGCCACCTCCTACAATGAGCAGTTCTTC; CDR3 protein: CAGATSYNEQFF
clone size: -; V gene: TRBV5-4; D gene: -; J gene: TRBJ2-1; CDR3 DNA: TGTGCCAGCAGCTTGAGCGTAGATAATGAGCAGTTCTTC; CDR3 protein: CASSLSVDNEQFF
clone size: many; V gene: TRBV7-3; D gene: TRBD2; J gene: TRBJ2-1; CDR3 DNA: TGTGCCAGCAGCTCACTAGCGGGAGGATTCAGTGAGCAGTTCTTC; CDR3 protein: CASSSLAGGFSEQFF
clone size: many; V gene: TRBV29-1; D gene: TRBD2; J gene: TRBJ2-1; CDR3 DNA: TGCAGCACCTGGACTAGCGGGAGGCACAATGAGCAGTTCTTC; CDR3 protein: CSTWTSGRHNEQFF
clone size: many; V gene: TRBV27; D gene: TRBD2; J gene: TRBJ2-3; CDR3 DNA: TGTGCCAGCACTTTATTCGGGACTAGCGGGAGGAGAGATACGCAGTATTTT; CDR3 protein: CASTLFGTSGRRDTQYF
clone size: many; V gene: TRBV2; D gene: -; J gene: TRBJ2-2; CDR3 DNA: TGTGCCAGCAAAGTCACCGGGGAGCTGTTTTTT; CDR3 protein: CASKVTGELFF
clone size: -; V gene: TRBV19; D gene: -; J gene: TRBJ1-3; CDR3 DNA: TGTGCCAGTAGAACGGGACACGAGCGTGGAAACACCATATATTTT; CDR3 protein: CASRTGHERGNTIYF
clone size: few; V gene: TRBV20-1; D gene: -; J gene: TRBJ1-5; CDR3 DNA: TGCAGTGCTAGAGAGGGGTATAGCAATCAGCCCCAGCATTTT; CDR3 protein: CSAREGYSNQPQHF
clone size: few; V gene: TRBV7-6; D gene: TRBD1; J gene: TRBJ1-1; CDR3 DNA: TGTGCCAGCAGCTTACTGCCGGGACAGGGGGCGAACACTGAAGCTTTCTTT; CDR3 protein: CASSLLPGQGANTEAFF
clone size: -; V gene: TRBV7-6; D gene: -; J gene: TRBJ1-5; CDR3 DNA: TGTGCCAGCAGCTCCAACAGGAATCAGCCCCAGCATTTT; CDR3 protein: CASSSNRNQPQHF
clone size: many; V gene: TRBV5-6; D gene: TRBD2; J gene: TRBJ2-7; CDR3 DNA: TGTGCCAGCAGAATTGCCGGGACTAGTGGGGGCGGGCAGTACTTC; CDR3 protein: CASRIAGTSGGGQYF
clone size: many; V gene: TRBV2; D gene: -; J gene: TRBJ2-7; CDR3 DNA: TGTGCCAGCAGCGAATCGCGGGGACAGTCATACGAGCAGTACTTC; CDR3 protein: CASSESRGQSYEQYF
clone size: many; V gene: TRBV2; D gene: -; J gene: TRBJ2-5; CDR3 DNA: TGTGCCAGCAGCCCACTGGAGACCCAGTACTTC; CDR3 protein: CASSPLETQYF
clone size: once; V gene: TRBV18; D gene: -; J gene: TRBJ2-7; CDR3 DNA: TGTGCCAGCTCACCACCCAGGGGTAATTCCTACGAGCAGTACTTC; CDR3 protein: CASSPPRGNSYEQYF
clone size: -; V gene: TRBV29-1; D gene: TRBD1; J gene: TRBJ2-1; CDR3 DNA: TGCAGCGTTGAGGGGGCAGGGGGCTACAATGAGCAGTTCTTC; CDR3 protein: CSVEGAGGYNEQFF
clone size: many; V gene: TRBV7-2; D gene: TRBD1; J gene: TRBJ2-5; CDR3 DNA: TGTGCCAGCAGCTTAGTGACAGGGTTGGGGGAGACCCAGTACTTC; CDR3 protein: CASSLVTGLGETQYF
clone size: -; V gene: TRBV12-3/TRBV12-4; D gene: -; J gene: TRBJ2-7; CDR3 DNA: TGTGCCAGCAGTTTAGCTAGGACCGGCTGGATAGGGGAGCAGTACTTC; CDR3 protein: CASSLARTGWIGEQYF
clone size: few; V gene: TRBV4-1; D gene: -; J gene: TRBJ1-2; CDR3 DNA: TGCGCCAGCAGCCTACGGTCAGCCCACGGGGACTATGGCTACACCTTC; CDR3 protein: CASSLRSAHGDYGYTF
clone size: many; V gene: TRBV7-9; D gene: -; J gene: TRBJ2-1; CDR3 DNA: TGTGCCAGCAGCTTAGCGGGAGGTGTTGGCAATGAGCAGTTCTTC; CDR3 protein: CASSLAGGVGNEQFF
clone size: many; V gene: TRBV28; D gene: TRBD2; J gene: TRBJ2-1; CDR3 DNA: TGTGCCAGCAGTTTTTGGACTAGCGGTAATGAGCAGTTCTTC; CDR3 protein: CASSFWTSGNEQFF
clone size: -; V gene: TRBV6-2/TRBV6-3; D gene: TRBD1; J gene: TRBJ1-3; CDR3 DNA: TGTGCCAGCAGTGAACGGGACAGGGCGGCTGGAAACACCATATATTTT; CDR3 protein: CASSERDRAAGNTIYF
clone size: -; V gene: TRBV7-2; D gene: TRBD1; J gene: TRBJ2-5; CDR3 DNA: TGTGCCAGCAGCTTAAGGGGGCCCCAAGAGACCCAGTACTTC; CDR3 protein: CASSLRGPQETQYF
clone size: many; V gene: TRBV10-3; D gene: -; J gene: TRBJ1-1; CDR3 DNA: TGTGCCGCGGCTACAGCGGACACTGAAGCTTTCTTT; CDR3 protein: CAAATADTEAFF
clone size: many; V gene: TRBV3-1; D gene: -; J gene: TRBJ2-7; CDR3 DNA: TGTGCCAGCAGCCAAGATCTCACAGGGAGCTACGAGCAGTACTTC; CDR3 protein: CASSQDLTGSYEQYF
clone size: -; V gene: TRBV5-8; D gene: TRBD1; J gene: TRBJ2-5; CDR3 DNA: TGTGCCAGCAGTCCCGGGACAGTCTTCCAAGAGACCCAGTACTTC; CDR3 protein: CASSPGTVFQETQYF
clone size: -; V gene: TRBV28; D gene: -; J gene: TRBJ2-1; CDR3 DNA: TGTGCCAGCAGTACCCCTGCCGAGACCCAGTTCTTC; CDR3 protein: CASSTPAETQFF
clone size: -; V gene: TRBV5-1; D gene: -; J gene: TRBJ2-7; CDR3 DNA: TGCGCCAGCAGCTTAAGATCCCCTCAGGAGGGACACGATACCTACGAGCAGTACTTC; CDR3 protein: CASSLRSPQEGHDTYEQYF
clone size: -; V gene: TRBV6-1; D gene: -; J gene: TRBJ2-5; CDR3 DNA: TGTGCCAGCAGTACCACTCCAGGGGTTGGGGAGACCCAGTACTTC; CDR3 protein: CASSTTPGVGETQYF
clone size: many; V gene: TRBV28; D gene: -; J gene: TRBJ2-7; CDR3 DNA: TGTGCCAGCAGCTTAGGCAGCTACGAGCAGTACTTC; CDR3 protein: CASSLGSYEQYF
clone size: many; V gene: TRBV11-3; D gene: TRBD1; J gene: TRBJ2-2; CDR3 DNA: TGTGCCAGCAGCTTAGGACGACAGGGGGCAACCGGGGAGCTGTTTTTT; CDR3 protein: CASSLGRQGATGELFF
clone size: few; V gene: TRBV29-1; D gene: -; J gene: TRBJ2-1; CDR3 DNA: TGCAGCGAGAACCAGGGTAGGGCTTACAATGAGCAGTTCTTC; CDR3 protein: CSENQGRAYNEQFF
clone size: few; V gene: TRBV19; D gene: -; J gene: TRBJ1-1; CDR3 DNA: TGTGCCAGTAGTGCGCAGATGAACACTGAAGCTTTCTTT; CDR3 protein: CASSAQMNTEAFF
clone size: many; V gene: TRBV2; D gene: -; J gene: TRBJ2-7; CDR3 DNA: TGTGCCAGCAGTGATAGTGACGAGCAGTACTTC; CDR3 protein: CASSDSDEQYF
clone size: -; V gene: TRBV19; D gene: -; J gene: TRBJ2-7; CDR3 DNA: TGTGCCAGTGCCAGTGGGAGCTACGAGCAGTACTTC; CDR3 protein: CASASGSYEQYF
clone size: -; V gene: TRBV7-3; D gene: -; J gene: TRBJ2-1; CDR3 DNA: TGTGCCAGCAGCCCCGGTTTCTCCTACAATGAGCAGTTCTTC; CDR3 protein: CASSPGFSYNEQFF